Listed below are T cell receptor beta chains from one sample, sequenced in a study of blood T cells in healthy people across ages. MiXCR was run by TCRdb on the 5' RACE reads, yielding one entry per CDR3 protein. This table has some 1.5 million distinct CDR3 sequences, 28% appearing once. Sequenced input: blood. The receptors were gathered from a woman aged 25-40 years in good health. The CDR3 runs from the conserved cysteine through the conserved F or W. Fields, in order: J gene, D gene, clone size, V gene, CDR3 DNA, CDR3 protein. D genes are given only for firm matches. Expanded clones are given a class, and other clones once, few, many or no size at all.

>TRBJ2-7|NA|NA|TRBV5-1
TGCGCCAGCAGCTTGTCTGTCGGGGTTTCCTACGAGCAGTACTTC
CASSLSVGVSYEQYF
>TRBJ1-2|NA|NA|TRBV7-6
TGTGCCAGCAGCTTAGTGAGGGGGGACTATGGCTACACCTTC
CASSLVRGDYGYTF
>TRBJ2-4|NA|NA|TRBV6-5
TGTGCCAACAGTTACTCGGGCCATCAGTACTTC
CANSYSGHQYF
>TRBJ1-4|NA|few|TRBV29-1
TGCAGCGTTTTAGCCTATAACAATGAAAAACTGTTTTTT
CSVLAYNNEKLFF
>TRBJ1-2|NA|few|TRBV20-1
TGCAGTGCTAGAGATGTCCCGCAGGGATCGCCTTCTAACTATGGCTACACCTTC
CSARDVPQGSPSNYGYTF
>TRBJ1-2|NA|NA|TRBV6-6
TGTGCCAGCAGCGACAGAGGGGTTTGGGATGGCTACACCTTC
CASSDRGVWDGYTF
>TRBJ2-5|NA|few|TRBV29-1
TGCAGCTCATCCCGGGGGGCTTGGGAGACCCAGTACTTC
CSSSRGAWETQYF
>TRBJ2-1|NA|once|TRBV24-1
TGTGCCACCAGTGATACCGGAGGGGACTCCTACAATGAGCAGTTCTTC
CATSDTGGDSYNEQFF
>TRBJ2-5|NA|NA|TRBV20-1
TGCAATGCATGGTCGATTGGGACCCAGTACTTC
CNAWSIGTQYF
>TRBJ1-5|NA|NA|TRBV6-2/TRBV6-3
TGTGCCAGCAGTTACCCTGGACATCCTCGGACTAGCAATCAGCCCCAGCATTTT
CASSYPGHPRTSNQPQHF